Each of the 8 T cell receptor beta chains below was sequenced from the same sample in a study of cytomegalovirus exposure and HLA in healthy donors. 60 Vbeta and 13 Jbeta primers were used in PCR. The protocol was immunoSEQ multiplex PCR, while the TCRdb copy is restricted to in-frame clones and leaves out a portion. The table lists some 120,000 clones, roughly 80% of them singletons. The source material was PBMCs. These receptors were collected from a man younger than 30 in good health and CMV-seropositive.

This clone was seen a single time. The chain combines TRBV7-9 with TRBJ2-2; D unclear. V gave up 5 bases and J gave up 1 base, with 8 bases separating them. The CDR3 runs to 14 residues. Germline V lookup: CDR1 SEHNR, CDR2 FQNEAQ (reference sequence). For the CDR3, the DNA is TGTGCCAGCAGCCCAAGACAGAACACCGGGGAGCTGTTTTTT. Its protein is CASSPRQNTGELFF.

The CDR3 nucleotides read TGTGCCAGCAGCCACTCGGGAGCTAACTATGGCTACACCTTC. It codes for CASSHSGANYGYTF. The chain links TRBV7-9 to TRBJ1-2; D ambiguous. The CDR3 consists of 14 residues. Germline V CDR1 and CDR2: SEHNR, FQNEAQ (reference sequence). Trimming removed 5 bases at V and 0 bases at J, with 10 bases between.

This chain joins TRBV29-1 and TRBJ2-7, with TRBD2 as a possible D gene (5 bases). The germline V gene encodes CDR1 SQVTM and CDR2 ANQGSEA. The CDR3 sequence is 14 residues long. Deletions cut 6 bases from V and 0 bases from J, with 15 bases between. CDR3 nucleotides: TGCAGCGTGGTTGCGGGCACCGTCTCCTACGAGCAGTACTTC. It codes for CSVVAGTVSYEQYF.

This chain uses TRBV18 with TRBJ2-1; D unresolved. The CDR3 loop spans 13 amino acids. The V end lost 6 bases, the J end lost 9 bases, and 15 bases lay between the germline ends. Germline-derived CDR1 and CDR2 are KGHSH and LQKENI. CDR3: CASSPLDSGEQFF. Written as DNA, the CDR3 is TGTGCCAGCTCCCCCCTAGACTCCGGTGAGCAGTTCTTC.

V and J are TRBV27 and TRBJ1-6; 9 bases fit TRBD1. Germline assignment: CDR1 MNHEY and CDR2 SMNVEV (reference sequence). J was trimmed by 6 bases and V by 4 bases; bases with no gene match: 4. This CDR3 contains 15 residues. CDR3 sequence (DNA): TGTGCCAGCAGTTGGACAGGGGCTCTTAATTCACCCCTCCACTTT. Its translation is CASSWTGALNSPLHF.

The rearrangement joins TRBV19 to TRBJ2-5, with TRBD1 matching over 7 bases. This CDR3 comprises 16 residues. Germline trimming cut 4 bases from V and 5 bases from J; bases unmatched to any gene: 13. Looked up from germline, CDR1 is LNHDA and CDR2 is SQIVND (reference sequence). The CDR3 region is CASSKKGALVGETQYF. The CDR3 DNA sequence: TGTGCCAGTAGTAAAAAGGGGGCACTGGTTGGCGAGACCCAGTACTTC.

This chain connects TRBV9 to TRBJ2-7; 8 bases agree with TRBD2. V lost 0 bases and J lost 7; bases outside the gene matches: 12. The CDR3 runs 16 residues. CDR1 and CDR2 from the germline V gene are SGDLS and YYNGEE. CDR3 nucleotide sequence: TGTGCCAGCAGCGTAGAGGGGACTAGTTTAACCCGGGAGCAGTACTTC. The encoded protein is CASSVEGTSLTREQYF. Full variable domain (outside the CDR3, taken from reference TRBV9 and TRBJ2-7): DSGVTQTPKHLITATGQRVTLRCSPRSGDLSVYWYQQSLDQGLQFLIQYYNGEERAKGNILERFSAQQFPDLHSELNLSSLELGDSALYFCASSVEGTSLTREQYFGPGTRLTVT.

This clone was picked up a small number of times. CDR3: CASSLDRNWNTEAFF. Here the CDR3 DNA reads TGTGCCAGCTCACTAGACAGGAATTGGAACACTGAAGCTTTCTTT. J is TRBJ1-1 and V is TRBV18; D is possibly TRBD1 (6 bases). Germline V gene data show CDR1 as KGHSH and CDR2 as LQKENI. The CDR3 runs 15 residues. Trimming removed 4 bases at V and 1 base at J, with 13 bases between.